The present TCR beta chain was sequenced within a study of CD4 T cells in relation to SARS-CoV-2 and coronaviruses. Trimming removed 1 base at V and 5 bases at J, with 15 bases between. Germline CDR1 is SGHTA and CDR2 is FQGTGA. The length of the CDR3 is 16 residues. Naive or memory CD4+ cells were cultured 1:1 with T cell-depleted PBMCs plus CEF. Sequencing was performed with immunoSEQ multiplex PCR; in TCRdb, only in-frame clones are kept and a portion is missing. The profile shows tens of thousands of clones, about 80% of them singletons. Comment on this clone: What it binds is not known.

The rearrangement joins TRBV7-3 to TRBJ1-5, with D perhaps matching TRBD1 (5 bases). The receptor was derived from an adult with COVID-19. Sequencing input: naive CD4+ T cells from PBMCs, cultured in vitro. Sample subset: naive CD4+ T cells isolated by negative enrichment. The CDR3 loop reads CASSLRLQGWDQPQHF. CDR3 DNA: TGTGCCAGCAGCTTAAGGCTGCAGGGTTGGGATCAGCCCCAGCATTTT.